This TCR beta chain is drawn from a study of beta chain features in type 1 diabetes. About the study: The patients were much like the healthy donors in age, gender and cell yields.

Expressed TCRB transcripts were sequenced after all isolated RNA was converted to cDNA. TCRdb's copy holds only in-frame clones and misses some; the assay was immunoSEQ multiplex PCR. The table has 330,000 or so clones, roughly 21% seen once. This CDR3 has 13 residues. Germline trimming cut 3 bases from V and 9 bases from J; bases unmatched to any gene: 5. CDR1 and CDR2 (germline): KGHSH, LQKENI. Remarks on this clone: What it recognizes is unknown.

Study-level results: A moderate, significant TCRB CDR3 shortening appeared in type 1 diabetes across four CD4+ subsets.

Approximately 110 mL of blood, on average, came from one heparinised draw per donor. Populations isolated by sorting all had purity greater than 95%. The chain carries TRBV18 and TRBJ2-1; TRBD2 matches at 7 bases. Material: naive CD4+ T cells from blood. This clonotype was obtained from a woman aged 18-30 years in good health. In nucleotides, the CDR3 is TGTGCCAGCTCACCTGGACTAGGACCTGAGCAGTTCTTC. It is translated as CASSPGLGPEQFF.